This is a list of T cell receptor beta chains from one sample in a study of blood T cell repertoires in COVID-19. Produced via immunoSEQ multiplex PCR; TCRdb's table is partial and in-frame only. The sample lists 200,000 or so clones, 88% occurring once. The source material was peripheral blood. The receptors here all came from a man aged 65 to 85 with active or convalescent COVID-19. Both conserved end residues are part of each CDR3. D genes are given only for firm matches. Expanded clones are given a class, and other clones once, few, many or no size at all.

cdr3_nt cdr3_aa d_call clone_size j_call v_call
TGCGCCAGCAGCCAAGACCTCGGGACAGGGGGGATAAAACTGTTTTTT CASSQDLGTGGIKLFF TRBD1 NA TRBJ1-4 TRBV4-3
TGTGCCACCAGCAGGGGGGAGGGGCTCGGGGCCCAGTACTTC CATSRGEGLGAQYF TRBD2 few TRBJ2-5 TRBV15
TGTGCCAGTAGTATGGGCCCCGGGACAGAGGGAAGAAGGCGTGACAAAAACATTCAGTACTTC CASSMGPGTEGRRRDKNIQYF TRBD1 NA TRBJ2-4 TRBV19
TGTGCCAACTCCGCAGGGGGCAGCGGGGAGCTGTTTTTT CANSAGGSGELFF TRBD1 NA TRBJ2-2 TRBV10-3
TGTGCCAGCAGCTCCGAGGGGGGGGCGGGCTACGAGCAGTACTTC CASSSEGGAGYEQYF NA NA TRBJ2-7 TRBV7-2
TGTGCCAGCAGCAATGACAGTCCGAACACCGGGGAGCTGTTTTTT CASSNDSPNTGELFF NA few TRBJ2-2 TRBV7-9
TGTGCCAGCAGCACAGGACTAGCGGGCTACACAGATACGCAGTATTTT CASSTGLAGYTDTQYF TRBD2 NA TRBJ2-3 TRBV7-2
TGTGCCAGCAGTTTATCGCACCTAGAGGATACAGATACGCAGTATTTT CASSLSHLEDTDTQYF NA NA TRBJ2-3 TRBV27
TGTGCCAGCAGTATTCGCCCCCGGGGTGTTGGCGGAGCTGGGTTCGGCAATCAGCCCCAGCATTTT CASSIRPRGVGGAGFGNQPQHF NA NA TRBJ1-5 TRBV28
TGTGCCACCCTCCCGGGACTCCACGCTCTAGCCAAAAACATTCAGTACTTC CATLPGLHALAKNIQYF NA NA TRBJ2-4 TRBV19
TGTGCCAGCAGCCAAGCGTTTATCTACTCTGGAAACACCATATATTTT CASSQAFIYSGNTIYF NA NA TRBJ1-3 TRBV3-1/TRBV3-2
TGTGCCAGCAGTTTCCTCGCGGGAGGCGAGCAGTACTTC CASSFLAGGEQYF TRBD2 NA TRBJ2-7 TRBV27
TGTGCCAGCAGCTTACAGGGGGCCCCAGATACGCAGTATTTT CASSLQGAPDTQYF TRBD1 NA TRBJ2-3 TRBV5-4
TGTGCCAGCCGCACCACGGGACTCGCGGGCGGGGGGGCCACCGGGGAGCTGTTTTTT CASRTTGLAGGGATGELFF TRBD2 once TRBJ2-2 TRBV7-9
TGTGCCAGCAGCCCCCCTTGGGCTAGCGGCTCCTACAATGAGCAGTTCTTC CASSPPWASGSYNEQFF TRBD2 NA TRBJ2-1 TRBV3-1/TRBV3-2
TGTGCCAGCTCACCTGAGAGAGATCAGCCCCAGCATTTT CASSPERDQPQHF NA NA TRBJ1-5 TRBV18
TGTGCCAGCAGTCCCGGCCCGGGAGGGCCGGGAGATACGCAGTATTTT CASSPGPGGPGDTQYF TRBD2 NA TRBJ2-3 TRBV9
TGTGCCAGCAGCTCCCTGGCAGGGCTAAGCAATCAGCCCCAGCATTTT CASSSLAGLSNQPQHF NA NA TRBJ1-5 TRBV7-8
TGTGCCTGGAGTGTACGGGTTCTGGGACATTACGAGCAGTACTTC CAWSVRVLGHYEQYF NA NA TRBJ2-7 TRBV30
TGTGCCAGCAGCTTAGAAGTGGCCGGGACAGGGGGCGGGTTTCGAGCTTTCTTT CASSLEVAGTGGGFRAFF TRBD1 NA TRBJ1-1 TRBV11-2
TGTGCCAGCAGTGAAACTAGCGGCTCCTACGAGCAGTACTTC CASSETSGSYEQYF TRBD2 NA TRBJ2-7 TRBV3-1/TRBV3-2
TGTGCCAGCAGTCTTTCGACAGGGATCAATCAGCCCCAGCATTTT CASSLSTGINQPQHF TRBD1 NA TRBJ1-5 TRBV27
TGTGCCATCAGTGGGACAGGGGCAGCCACTGAAGCTTTCTTT CAISGTGAATEAFF TRBD1 NA TRBJ1-1 TRBV10-3
TGTGCCAGCAGTGAGAGGGTTAGCTATAGCAATCAGCCCCAGCATTTT CASSERVSYSNQPQHF NA NA TRBJ1-5 TRBV6-1
TGTGCCAGCAGCTTAGCCAGGGGGCAGGCCTACAATGAGCAGTTCTTC CASSLARGQAYNEQFF TRBD1 NA TRBJ2-1 TRBV7-2
TGTGCCAGCAGTTTCCGGAGAACTGGGGCCAACGTCCTGACTTTC CASSFRRTGANVLTF NA NA TRBJ2-6 TRBV6-5
TGTGCCAGCAGACAGGGTCAGCATGAAAAACTGTTTTTT CASRQGQHEKLFF NA once TRBJ1-4 TRBV12-3/TRBV12-4
TGCAGCGGGCGGAGAGGGGGCACCGGGGAGCTGTTTTTT CSGRRGGTGELFF NA NA TRBJ2-2 TRBV29-1
TGCGCCAGCAGCCGGGGGGACAGGGGTTCCTACGAGCAGTACTTC CASSRGDRGSYEQYF TRBD1 NA TRBJ2-7 TRBV5-1
TGCGCCAGCAGCGGGGGCAATTCTCCTCTCTCTGGGGCCAACGTCCTGACTTTC CASSGGNSPLSGANVLTF NA NA TRBJ2-6 TRBV5-1
TGCAGCGTTGACGGAGGGTACACTGAAGCTTTCTTT CSVDGGYTEAFF NA NA TRBJ1-1 TRBV29-1
TGTGCCTGGAATCCCCTATCCGAGACCCAGTACTTC CAWNPLSETQYF NA NA TRBJ2-5 TRBV30
TGTGCCACCAGCCTGCCAGGGGGCTCCTACGAGCAGTACTTC CATSLPGGSYEQYF TRBD1 NA TRBJ2-7 TRBV15
TGCGCCAGCAGCTTGGCCCTGGCGGGGGGGCTCCGGGATACGCAGTATTTT CASSLALAGGLRDTQYF TRBD2 once TRBJ2-3 TRBV5-1
TGTGCCTGGAGTGCGACTAGAGGTGACTACAATGAGCAGTTCTTC CAWSATRGDYNEQFF NA NA TRBJ2-1 TRBV30
TGTGCCAGCGGGGGGAGTACCGAGCAGTACTTC CASGGSTEQYF NA NA TRBJ2-7 TRBV2
TGTGCCAGCAGTTTTCAGGGCGGTGGTACGCAGTATTTT CASSFQGGGTQYF NA NA TRBJ2-3 TRBV27
TGTGCCAGCAGTCTTAGCGGGAGGGCCGATACGCAGTATTTT CASSLSGRADTQYF TRBD2 NA TRBJ2-3 TRBV3-1/TRBV3-2
TGTGCCAGCTCACCACCTACGTTGAGAGGCACTGAAGCTTTCTTT CASSPPTLRGTEAFF NA NA TRBJ1-1 TRBV18
TGCGCCAGCAGTGAGGGCCGGGGGAAGGGCTACACCTTC CASSEGRGKGYTF NA NA TRBJ1-2 TRBV10-2
TGTGCCAGCAGCTTCCAGGGAGGCTATGGCTACACCTTC CASSFQGGYGYTF NA NA TRBJ1-2 TRBV7-9
TGCGCCAGCAGTAGGTCTAGCGGGATACATGAGCAGTTCTTC CASSRSSGIHEQFF TRBD2 NA TRBJ2-1 TRBV10-2
TGTGCCAGCAGCCCGGGACTAGCGGACTACAATGAGCAGTTCTTC CASSPGLADYNEQFF TRBD2 NA TRBJ2-1 TRBV11-3
TGTGCCAGCAGTTACGGACAGGCCTATTCACCCCTCCACTTT CASSYGQAYSPLHF TRBD1 NA TRBJ1-6 TRBV6-5
TGTGCCAGCAGTGGGTGGGACAGGACAGACACCGGGGAGCTGTTTTTT CASSGWDRTDTGELFF TRBD1 NA TRBJ2-2 TRBV6-1
TGTGCCAGCAGCAACCTGGCTCGGGGGGGAGAGACCCAGTACTTC CASSNLARGGETQYF TRBD2 NA TRBJ2-5 TRBV7-8
TGCAGTGCTAGTAGGAGGGTCGGCAGGAGGAACACTGAAGCTTTCTTT CSASRRVGRRNTEAFF NA NA TRBJ1-1 TRBV20-1
TGTGCCAGCAGCATGGACAAACTAACGATGAACACTGAAGCTTTCTTT CASSMDKLTMNTEAFF NA NA TRBJ1-1 TRBV13